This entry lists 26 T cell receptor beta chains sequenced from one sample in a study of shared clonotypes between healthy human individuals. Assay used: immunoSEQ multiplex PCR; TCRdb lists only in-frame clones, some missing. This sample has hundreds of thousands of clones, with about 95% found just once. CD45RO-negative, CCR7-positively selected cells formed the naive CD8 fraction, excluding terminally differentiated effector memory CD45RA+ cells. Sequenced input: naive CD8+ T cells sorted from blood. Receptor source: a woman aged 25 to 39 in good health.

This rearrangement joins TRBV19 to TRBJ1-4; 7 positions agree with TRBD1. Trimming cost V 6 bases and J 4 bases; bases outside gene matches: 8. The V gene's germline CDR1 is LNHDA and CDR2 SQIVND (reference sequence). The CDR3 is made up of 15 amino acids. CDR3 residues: CASRKVTGVNEKLFF. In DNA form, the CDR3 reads TGTGCCAGTAGAAAAGTTACAGGGGTTAATGAAAAACTGTTTTTT.

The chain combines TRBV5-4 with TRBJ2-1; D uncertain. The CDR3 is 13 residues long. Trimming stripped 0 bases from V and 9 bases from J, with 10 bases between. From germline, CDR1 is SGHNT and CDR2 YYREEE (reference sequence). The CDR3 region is CASSLGRISEQFF. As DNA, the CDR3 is TGTGCCAGCAGCTTGGGACGTATCTCTGAGCAGTTCTTC.

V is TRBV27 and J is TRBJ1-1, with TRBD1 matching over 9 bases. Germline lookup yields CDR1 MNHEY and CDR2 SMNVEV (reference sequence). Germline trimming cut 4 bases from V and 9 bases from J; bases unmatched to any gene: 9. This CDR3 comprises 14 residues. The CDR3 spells CASSSNRDRAKAFF. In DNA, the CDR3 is TGTGCCAGCAGTTCCAACCGGGACAGGGCTAAAGCTTTCTTT.

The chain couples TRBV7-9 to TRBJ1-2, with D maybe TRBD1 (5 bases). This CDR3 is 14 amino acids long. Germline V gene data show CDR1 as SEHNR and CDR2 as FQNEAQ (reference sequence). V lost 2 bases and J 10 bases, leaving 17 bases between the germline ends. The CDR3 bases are TGTGCCAGCAGCTTACGGGCCGACAGAACGAACTACACCTTC. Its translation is CASSLRADRTNYTF.

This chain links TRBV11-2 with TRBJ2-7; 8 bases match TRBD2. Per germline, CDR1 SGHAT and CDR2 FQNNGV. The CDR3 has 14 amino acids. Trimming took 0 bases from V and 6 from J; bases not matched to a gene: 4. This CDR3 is CASSLDGLASEQYF. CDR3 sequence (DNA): TGTGCCAGCAGCTTAGATGGACTAGCAAGCGAGCAGTACTTC. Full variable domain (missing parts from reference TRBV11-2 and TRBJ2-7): EAGVAQSPRYKIIEKRQSVAFWCNPISGHATLYWYQQILGQGPKLLIQFQNNGVVDDSQLPKDRFSAERLKGVDSTLKIQPAKLEDSAVYLCASSLDGLASEQYFGPGTRLTVT.

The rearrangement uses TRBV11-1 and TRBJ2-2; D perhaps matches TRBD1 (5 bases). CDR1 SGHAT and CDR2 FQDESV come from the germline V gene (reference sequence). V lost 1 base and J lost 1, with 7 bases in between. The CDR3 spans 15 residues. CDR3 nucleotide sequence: TGTGCCAGCAGCTTAGAGGGGTTGAACACCGGGGAGCTGTTTTTT. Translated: CASSLEGLNTGELFF.

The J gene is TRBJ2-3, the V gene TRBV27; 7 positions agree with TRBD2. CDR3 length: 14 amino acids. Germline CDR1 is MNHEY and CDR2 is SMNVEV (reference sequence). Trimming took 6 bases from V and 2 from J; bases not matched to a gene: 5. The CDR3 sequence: CASSPRENTDTQYF. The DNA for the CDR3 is TGTGCCAGCAGCCCGCGGGAGAACACAGATACGCAGTATTTT.

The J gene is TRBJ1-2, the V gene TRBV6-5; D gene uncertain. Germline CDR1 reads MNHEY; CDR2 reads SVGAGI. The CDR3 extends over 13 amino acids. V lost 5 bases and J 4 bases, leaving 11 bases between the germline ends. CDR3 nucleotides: TGTGCCAGCAGTAACACGACGGGCTATGGCTACACCTTC. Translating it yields CASSNTTGYGYTF.

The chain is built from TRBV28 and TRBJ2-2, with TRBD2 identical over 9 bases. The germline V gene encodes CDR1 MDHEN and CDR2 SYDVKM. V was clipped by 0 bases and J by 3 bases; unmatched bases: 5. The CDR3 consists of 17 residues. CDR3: CASSLWGTSSYTGELFF. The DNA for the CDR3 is TGTGCCAGCAGTTTATGGGGGACTAGCTCGTACACCGGGGAGCTGTTTTTT.

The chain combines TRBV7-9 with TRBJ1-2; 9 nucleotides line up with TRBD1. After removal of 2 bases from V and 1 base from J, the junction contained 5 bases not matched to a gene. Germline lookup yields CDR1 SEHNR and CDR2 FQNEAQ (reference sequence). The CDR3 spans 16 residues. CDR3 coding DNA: TGTGCCAGCAGCTTATCGTGGGACAGGGATAACTATGGCTACACCTTC. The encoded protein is CASSLSWDRDNYGYTF.

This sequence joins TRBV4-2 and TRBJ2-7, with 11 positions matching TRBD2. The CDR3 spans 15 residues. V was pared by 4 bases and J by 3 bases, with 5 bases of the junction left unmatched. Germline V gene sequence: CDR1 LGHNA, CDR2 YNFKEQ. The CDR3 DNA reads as TGTGCCAGCAGCCCGGGACTAGCGGACCTCTACGAGCAGTACTTC. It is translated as CASSPGLADLYEQYF.

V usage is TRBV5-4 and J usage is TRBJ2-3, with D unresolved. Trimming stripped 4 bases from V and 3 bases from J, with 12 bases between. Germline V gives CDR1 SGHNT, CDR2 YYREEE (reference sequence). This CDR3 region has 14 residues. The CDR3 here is CASSGLGSTDTQYF. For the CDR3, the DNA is TGTGCCAGCAGCGGGCTCGGGTCTACAGATACGCAGTATTTT.

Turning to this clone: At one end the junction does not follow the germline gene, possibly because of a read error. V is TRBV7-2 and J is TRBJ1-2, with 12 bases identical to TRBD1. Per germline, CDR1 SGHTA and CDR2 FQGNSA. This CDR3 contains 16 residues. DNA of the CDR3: TGTGCCAGCAGCGGGGCGGGACAGGGGGCTTCAAATGGTTACACCTTC. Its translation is CASSGAGQGASNGYTF.

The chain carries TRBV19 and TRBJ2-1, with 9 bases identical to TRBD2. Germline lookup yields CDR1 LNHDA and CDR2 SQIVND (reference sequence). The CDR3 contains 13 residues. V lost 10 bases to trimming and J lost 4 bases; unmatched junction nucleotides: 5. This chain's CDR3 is CATTLAGYNEQFF. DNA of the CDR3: TGTGCCACCACCCTAGCGGGATACAATGAGCAGTTCTTC.

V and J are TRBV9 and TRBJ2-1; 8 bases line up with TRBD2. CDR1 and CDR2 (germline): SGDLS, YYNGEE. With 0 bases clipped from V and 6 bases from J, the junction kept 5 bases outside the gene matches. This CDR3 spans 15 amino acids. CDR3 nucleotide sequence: TGTGCCAGCAGCGTAGCTCCTAGCGGGTTCAATGAGCAGTTCTTC. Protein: CASSVAPSGFNEQFF. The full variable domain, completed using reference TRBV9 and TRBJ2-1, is DSGVTQTPKHLITATGQRVTLRCSPRSGDLSVYWYQQSLDQGLQFLIQYYNGEERAKGNILERFSAQQFPDLHSELNLSSLELGDSALYFCASSVAPSGFNEQFFGPGTRLTVL.

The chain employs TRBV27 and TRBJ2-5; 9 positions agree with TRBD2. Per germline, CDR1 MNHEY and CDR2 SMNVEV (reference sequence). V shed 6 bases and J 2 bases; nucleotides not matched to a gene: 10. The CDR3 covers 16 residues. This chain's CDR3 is CASSPMATSGQETQYF. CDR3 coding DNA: TGTGCCAGCAGCCCCATGGCGACTAGCGGACAAGAGACCCAGTACTTC.

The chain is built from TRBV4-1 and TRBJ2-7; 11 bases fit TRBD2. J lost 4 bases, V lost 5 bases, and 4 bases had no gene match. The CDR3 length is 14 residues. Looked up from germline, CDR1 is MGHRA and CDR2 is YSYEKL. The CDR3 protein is CASSWSSGRYEQYF. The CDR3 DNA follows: TGCGCCAGCAGCTGGTCTAGCGGGAGGTACGAGCAGTACTTC.

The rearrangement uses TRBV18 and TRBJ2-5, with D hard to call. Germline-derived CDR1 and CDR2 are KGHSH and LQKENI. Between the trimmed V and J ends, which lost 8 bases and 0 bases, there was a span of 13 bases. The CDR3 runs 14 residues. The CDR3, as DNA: TGTGCCAGCACAAACAGCCCTTACCAAGAGACCCAGTACTTC. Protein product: CASTNSPYQETQYF.

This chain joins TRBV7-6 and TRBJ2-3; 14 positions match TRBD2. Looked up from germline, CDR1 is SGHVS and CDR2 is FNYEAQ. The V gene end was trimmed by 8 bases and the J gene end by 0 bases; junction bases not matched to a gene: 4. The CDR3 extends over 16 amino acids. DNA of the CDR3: TGTGCCAGCGGACTAGCGGGAGGACCAAGCACAGATACGCAGTATTTT. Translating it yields CASGLAGGPSTDTQYF.

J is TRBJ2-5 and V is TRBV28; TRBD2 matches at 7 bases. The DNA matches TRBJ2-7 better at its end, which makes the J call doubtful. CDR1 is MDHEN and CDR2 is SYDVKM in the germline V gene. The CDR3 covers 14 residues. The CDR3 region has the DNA TGTGCCAGCACCACCCGCGGGGGAGGTGACGAGCAGTACTTC. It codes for CASTTRGGGDEQYF.

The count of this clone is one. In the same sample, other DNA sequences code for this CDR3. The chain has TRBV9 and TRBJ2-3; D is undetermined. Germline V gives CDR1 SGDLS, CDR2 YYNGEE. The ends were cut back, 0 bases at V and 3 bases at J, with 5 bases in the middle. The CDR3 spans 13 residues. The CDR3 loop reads CASSVAGTDTQYF. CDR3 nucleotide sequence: TGTGCCAGCAGCGTAGCTGGAACAGATACGCAGTATTTT.

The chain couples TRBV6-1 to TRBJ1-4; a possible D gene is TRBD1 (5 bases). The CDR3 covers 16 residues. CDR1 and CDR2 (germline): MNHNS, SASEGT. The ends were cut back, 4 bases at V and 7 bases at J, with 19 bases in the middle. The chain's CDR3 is CASSALRQNEAEKLFF. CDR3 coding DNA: TGTGCCAGCAGTGCCTTACGACAGAACGAGGCTGAAAAACTGTTTTTT.

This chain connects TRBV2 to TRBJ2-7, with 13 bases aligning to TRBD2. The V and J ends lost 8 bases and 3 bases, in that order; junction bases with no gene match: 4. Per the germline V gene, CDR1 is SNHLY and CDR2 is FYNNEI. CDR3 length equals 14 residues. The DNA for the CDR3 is TGTGCCAGCGCCGGGACTAGCGGGAACTACGAGCAGTACTTC. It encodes CASAGTSGNYEQYF.

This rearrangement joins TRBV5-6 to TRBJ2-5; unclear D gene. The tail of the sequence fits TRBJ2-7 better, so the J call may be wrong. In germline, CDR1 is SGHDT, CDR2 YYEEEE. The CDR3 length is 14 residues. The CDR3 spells CASSPTTASYEQYF. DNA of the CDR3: TGTGCCAGCAGCCCTACGACCGCTTCCTACGAGCAGTACTTC.

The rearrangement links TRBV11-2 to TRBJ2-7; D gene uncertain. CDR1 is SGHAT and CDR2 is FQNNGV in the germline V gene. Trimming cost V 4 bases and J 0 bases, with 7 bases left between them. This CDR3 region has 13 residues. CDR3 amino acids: CASSSPASYEQYF. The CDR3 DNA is TGTGCCAGCAGCTCCCCGGCCTCCTACGAGCAGTACTTC.

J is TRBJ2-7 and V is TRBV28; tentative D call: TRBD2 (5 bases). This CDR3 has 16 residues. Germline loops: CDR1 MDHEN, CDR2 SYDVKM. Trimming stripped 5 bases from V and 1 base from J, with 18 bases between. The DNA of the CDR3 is TGTGCCAGCAGTAGCCGAACGGACTGGTCTTCCTACGAGCAGTACTTC. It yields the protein CASSSRTDWSSYEQYF.